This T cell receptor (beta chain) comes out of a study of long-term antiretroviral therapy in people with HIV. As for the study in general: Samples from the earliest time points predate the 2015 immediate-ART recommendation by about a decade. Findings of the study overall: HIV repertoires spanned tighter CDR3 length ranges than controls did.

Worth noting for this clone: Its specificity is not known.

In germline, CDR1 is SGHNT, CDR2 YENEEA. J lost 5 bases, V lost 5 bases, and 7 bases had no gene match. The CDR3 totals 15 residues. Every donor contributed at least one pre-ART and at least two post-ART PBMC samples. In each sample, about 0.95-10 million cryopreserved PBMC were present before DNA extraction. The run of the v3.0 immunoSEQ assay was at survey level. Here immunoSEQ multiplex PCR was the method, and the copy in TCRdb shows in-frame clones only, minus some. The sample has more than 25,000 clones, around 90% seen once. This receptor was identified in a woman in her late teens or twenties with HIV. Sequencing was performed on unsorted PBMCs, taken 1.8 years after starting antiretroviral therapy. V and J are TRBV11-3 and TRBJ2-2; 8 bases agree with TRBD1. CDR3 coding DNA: TGTGCCAGCAGCCCACGACAGGGGATTACCGGGGAGCTGTTTTTT. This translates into CASSPRQGITGELFF.